This T cell receptor (beta chain) emerged from a study of blood T cells in healthy people across ages. Study findings and constraints: Underestimates were what the diversity estimates from one million T cells were considered to be.

This CDR3 has 15 residues. Losses at the gene ends were 0 bases for V and 3 bases for J; bases not matched to a gene: 4. Germline V gene data show CDR1 as SGHRS and CDR2 as YFSETQ. Each of the donors had 9 to 10 milliliters of peripheral blood drawn into EDTA-treated Vacutainer tubes. Alongside a J-beta primer mix, a sample-barcoded 5' primer served in a second PCR lasting about 7 to 11 cycles. A template-switch adaptor containing 12 random nucleotides labeled each cDNA molecule. Individual samples furnished no less than 2.5 million CDR3-containing paired-end reads apiece. MiXCR, applied by TCRdb to the 5' RACE reads, yields one record per CDR3 protein. Here the sample spans about 900,000 distinct CDR3 sequences, roughly 52% being singletons. On this clonotype itself: Its antigen remains unidentified.

The sequence was obtained from a man aged 25-45 years in good health. Sequences were obtained from blood. V gene TRBV5-1 combines with J gene TRBJ2-5, with 8 bases identical to TRBD1. The CDR3 DNA is TGCGCCAGCAGCTTGGAACAGGGGGTCAAAGAGACCCAGTACTTC. It translates to CASSLEQGVKETQYF.